Below are 20 T cell receptor beta chains sequenced from a single sample in a study of shared clonotypes between healthy human individuals. Profiled with immunoSEQ multiplex PCR; TCRdb holds only in-frame clones, not every one. This sample has roughly 490,000 clones; around 80% occur once, and the top ten carry 12%. Sequencing was carried out using PBMCs. The receptors were gathered from a woman in her thirties or forties in good health. Some clones in this sample may be carry-over from other donors' samples.

The V gene is TRBV28, the J gene TRBJ2-7; D possibly corresponds to TRBD2 (5 bases). The CDR3 has 18 amino acids. With 4 bases removed from V and 7 bases from J, the gap between germline ends came to 29 bases. Germline assignment: CDR1 MDHEN and CDR2 SYDVKM. The CDR3 region has the DNA TGTGCCAGCAGTTCATCTGTTAGCGTGAGGTCACCGTGGAGAGAGCAGTACTTC. It translates to CASSSSVSVRSPWREQYF.

CDR3 nucleotide sequence: TGTGCCAGCAGGACTAGCTATAACACCGGGGAGCTGTTTTTT. Translation: CASRTSYNTGELFF. V is TRBV2 and J is TRBJ2-2; 7 bases align to TRBD2. The CDR3 length is 14 residues. V lost 6 bases and J lost 2; bases outside the gene matches: 3. The germline V gene has CDR1 SNHLY and CDR2 FYNNEI.

V usage is TRBV5-1 and J usage is TRBJ1-1, with a weak D call TRBD1 (5 bases). Trimming took 4 bases from V and 3 from J, leaving 10 bases between them. The length of the CDR3 is 13 residues. Per the germline V gene, CDR1 is SGHRS and CDR2 is YFSETQ. Here the CDR3 reads CASSGAPDTEAFF. CDR3 in DNA: TGCGCCAGCAGCGGGGCCCCGGACACTGAAGCTTTCTTT.

The V gene is TRBV28, the J gene TRBJ2-5, with 7 bases aligning to TRBD2. The trim removed 6 bases at V and 1 base at J, leaving 5 bases unmatched. Germline V gene lookup returns CDR1 MDHEN and CDR2 SYDVKM. This CDR3 is 14 amino acids long. CDR3 in DNA: TGTGCCAGCAGCAACGGGGGGTCCCAAGAGACCCAGTACTTC. This sequence encodes CASSNGGSQETQYF. The full variable domain, rest sourced from reference TRBV28 and TRBJ2-5, is DVKVTQSSRYLVKRTGEKVFLECVQDMDHENMFWYRQDPGLGLRLIYFSYDVKMKEKGDIPEGYSVSREKKERFSLILESASTNQTSMYLCASSNGGSQETQYFGPGTRLLVL.

Many counts were recorded for this clone. The chain couples TRBV2 to TRBJ2-1; 9 positions match TRBD2. With 2 bases clipped from V and 6 bases from J, the junction kept 14 bases outside the gene matches. Germline CDR1 is SNHLY and CDR2 is FYNNEI. The CDR3 covers 18 residues. CDR3: CASSECFTETSGCNEQFF. CDR3 coding DNA: TGTGCCAGCAGTGAATGTTTCACGGAGACTAGCGGATGCAATGAGCAGTTCTTC. Looking up the rest from reference TRBV2 and TRBJ2-1 gives the full variable domain: EPEVTQTPSHQVTQMGQEVILRCVPISNHLYFYWYRQILGQKVEFLVSFYNNEISEKSEIFDDQFSVERPDGSNFTLKIRSTKLEDSAMYFCASSECFTETSGCNEQFFGPGTRLTVL.

The chain joins TRBV28 to TRBJ1-4; D uncertain. This CDR3 contains 15 residues. Germline V gene data show CDR1 as MDHEN and CDR2 as SYDVKM. Between the trimmed V and J ends, which lost 5 bases and 5 bases, there was a span of 15 bases. The CDR3 loop reads CASSPRTGKNEKLFF. CDR3 bases: TGTGCCAGCAGTCCACGGACGGGAAAAAATGAAAAACTGTTTTTT.

The chain employs TRBV7-9 and TRBJ2-5; D assignment may be TRBD1 or TRBD2 (5 bases each). The CDR3 runs to 14 residues. The V gene's germline CDR1 is SEHNR and CDR2 FQNEAQ (reference sequence). V was shortened by 5 bases and J by 4 bases, with 14 bases between the two germline ends. CDR3 bases: TGTGCCAGCAGCGTCCGGGACGGTGGAGAGACCCAGTACTTC. Translating gives CASSVRDGGETQYF.

The chain has TRBV6-1 and TRBJ2-7; 7 bases match TRBD2. The CDR3 runs 18 residues. Germline V gene sequence: CDR1 MNHNS, CDR2 SASEGT. V dropped 4 bases and J dropped 0; count of bases not matched to a gene: 15. The CDR3 here is CASSARKGGPSGSYEQYF. The CDR3 nucleotides read TGTGCCAGCAGTGCCCGGAAGGGAGGGCCTAGCGGCTCCTACGAGCAGTACTTC.

The chain uses TRBV11-2 and TRBJ2-1, with 8 nucleotides matching TRBD2. The CDR3 runs to 15 residues. Germline assignment: CDR1 SGHAT and CDR2 FQNNGV. Unmatched junction bases numbered 3, after V lost 5 bases and J lost 0 bases. The CDR3 DNA follows: TGTGCCAGCAGCAATAGCGGGAACTCCTACAATGAGCAGTTCTTC. Protein: CASSNSGNSYNEQFF.

This rearrangement joins TRBV5-6 to TRBJ2-5; D is undetermined. The germline CDR1 and CDR2 sequences are SGHDT and YYEEEE. The CDR3 has 15 residues. V was trimmed by 2 bases and J by 3 bases, leaving 14 bases between them. Written as DNA, the CDR3 is TGTGCCAGCAGCTTTGATATGGACGGTGAAGAGACCCAGTACTTC. Its protein product is CASSFDMDGEETQYF.

The genes are TRBV7-3 and TRBJ2-7; D gene ambiguous. The CDR3 has 16 residues. Trimming stripped 5 bases from V and 7 bases from J, with 24 bases between. CDR1 is SGHTA, CDR2 FQGTGA, per germline. The CDR3 protein is CASSTTVVAAAFEQYF. The CDR3 coding sequence is TGTGCCAGCAGCACCACCGTCGTGGCGGCTGCCTTTGAGCAGTACTTC. The full variable domain, its missing parts supplied by reference TRBV7-3 and TRBJ2-7, is GAGVSQTPSNKVTEKGKYVELRCDPISGHTALYWYRQSLGQGPEFLIYFQGTGAADDSGLPNDRFFAVRPEGSVSTLKIQRTERGDSAVYLCASSTTVVAAAFEQYFGPGTRLTVT.

The rearrangement links TRBV5-4 to TRBJ2-7, with a possible D match to TRBD1 (6 bases). Germline-derived CDR1 and CDR2 are SGHNT and YYREEE (reference sequence). CDR3 length: 15 amino acids. V was pared by 0 bases and J by 2 bases, with 12 bases between. CDR3 residues: CASSLGQDRTYEQYF. In nucleotides, the CDR3 is TGTGCCAGCAGCTTGGGTCAGGACAGAACCTACGAGCAGTACTTC.

The chain has TRBV27 and TRBJ2-7; D assignment may be TRBD1 or TRBD2 (5 bases each). V was shortened by 6 bases and J by 4 bases, with 13 bases between the two germline ends. CDR3 length equals 13 residues. Germline values: CDR1 MNHEY, CDR2 SMNVEV (reference sequence). CDR3 region: CASSLGVPYEQYF. In DNA form, the CDR3 reads TGTGCCAGCAGCCTGGGGGTCCCTTACGAGCAGTACTTC.

This chain connects TRBV5-1 to TRBJ2-1; 7 bases are shared with TRBD2. J gave up 9 bases and V 0 bases, and 12 bases lay outside the gene matches. From germline, CDR1 is SGHRS and CDR2 YFSETQ. The length of the CDR3 is 16 residues. The CDR3 protein is CASSLAGDYPVPEQFF. CDR3 in DNA: TGCGCCAGCAGCTTGGCCGGGGACTACCCAGTCCCTGAGCAGTTCTTC.

The chain employs TRBV6-5 and TRBJ2-5, with TRBD1 identical over 9 bases. The germline V gene has CDR1 MNHEY and CDR2 SVGAGI. The CDR3 runs 15 residues. The trim removed 4 bases at V and 5 bases at J, leaving 8 bases unmatched. The CDR3: CASSSVTGGWETQYF. In DNA form, the CDR3 reads TGTGCCAGCAGTTCCGTAACAGGGGGCTGGGAGACCCAGTACTTC.

The chain links TRBV7-2 to TRBJ2-3; D remains unclear. CDR1 is SGHTA, CDR2 FQGNSA, per germline. The V gene lost 1 base and the J gene lost 2 bases, with 4 bases spanning the gap. The CDR3 extends over 13 amino acids. The DNA of the CDR3 is TGTGCCAGCAGCTTAGTAACCACAGATACGCAGTATTTT. Translating gives CASSLVTTDTQYF. Based on the CDR3 plus reference TRBV7-2 and TRBJ2-3, the full variable domain is GAGVSQSPSNKVTEKGKDVELRCDPISGHTALYWYRQSLGQGLEFLIYFQGNSAPDKSGLPSDRFSAERTGGSVSTLTIQRTQQEDSAVYLCASSLVTTDTQYFGPGTRLTVL.

V gene TRBV7-3 combines with J gene TRBJ2-2, with 9 bases aligning to TRBD1. The germline V gene encodes CDR1 SGHTA and CDR2 FQGTGA. The CDR3 runs 16 residues. With V trimmed by 6 bases and J by 3 bases, 8 bases remained unmatched. CDR3 DNA: TGTGCCAGCAGTCCTCCGGGACAGGGCCACACCGGGGAGCTGTTTTTT. Encoded protein: CASSPPGQGHTGELFF.

Only a few counts were recorded for this clone. This sequence joins TRBV7-3 and TRBJ1-2; 9 bases agree with TRBD1. The germline gives CDR1 SGHTA, CDR2 FQGTGA. V lost 5 bases to trimming and J lost 6 bases; unmatched junction nucleotides: 16. The CDR3 is 17 amino acids. The CDR3 DNA reads TGTGCCAGCAGCCATGGTGGGACAGGGTTAAATTTAAATGGCTACACCTTC. It codes for CASSHGGTGLNLNGYTF.

The rearrangement uses TRBV7-3 and TRBJ2-7; tentatively, D is TRBD1 or TRBD2 (5 bases each). The germline V and J ends were trimmed by 4 bases and 4 bases, with 17 bases remaining between them. CDR3 length: 15 amino acids. CDR1 and CDR2 from the germline V gene are SGHTA and FQGTGA. The CDR3 region has the DNA TGTGCCAGCAGCTCCCGGGACCGCTTCGTTTACGAGCAGTACTTC. It translates to CASSSRDRFVYEQYF.

In its sample, this clone was seen a few times. The chain joins TRBV29-1 to TRBJ2-7; D might be TRBD1 or TRBD2, each matching 5 bases. Trimming took 0 bases from V and 3 from J, leaving 12 bases between them. CDR1 and CDR2 (germline): SQVTM, ANQGSEA. The CDR3 has 14 residues. CDR3 in amino acids: CSVEEGERNYEQYF. In DNA form, the CDR3 reads TGCAGCGTTGAAGAGGGGGAGAGAAACTACGAGCAGTACTTC.